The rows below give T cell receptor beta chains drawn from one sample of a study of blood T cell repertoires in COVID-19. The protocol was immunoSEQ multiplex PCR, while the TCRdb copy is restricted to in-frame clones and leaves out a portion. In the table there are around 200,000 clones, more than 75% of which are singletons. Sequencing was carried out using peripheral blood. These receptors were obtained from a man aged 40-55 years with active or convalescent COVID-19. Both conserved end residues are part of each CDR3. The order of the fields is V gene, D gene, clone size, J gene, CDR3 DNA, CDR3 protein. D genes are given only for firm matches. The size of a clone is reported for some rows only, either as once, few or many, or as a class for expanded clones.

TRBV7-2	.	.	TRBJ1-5	TGTGCCAGCAGCTTACGGGATCAGCCCCAGCATTTT	CASSLRDQPQHF
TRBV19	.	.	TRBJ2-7	TGTGCCAGTAGTACCCACTACGAGCAGTACTTC	CASSTHYEQYF
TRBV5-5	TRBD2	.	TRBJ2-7	TGTGCCAGCAGCGCACCCGAGCGGGACTACGAGCAGTACTTC	CASSAPERDYEQYF
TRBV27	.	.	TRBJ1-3	TGTGCCAGCAGTTTAGGAGGGGCAGGAAACACCATATATTTT	CASSLGGAGNTIYF
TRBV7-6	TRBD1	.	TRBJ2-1	TGTGCCAGCAGCCCCTTGACAGGGGGTGGGTATGAGCAGTTCTTC	CASSPLTGGGYEQFF
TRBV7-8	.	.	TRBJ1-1	TGTGCCAGCAGCCGGGGACAAGGGTTAAGAGCTTTCTTT	CASSRGQGLRAFF
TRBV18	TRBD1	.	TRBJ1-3	TGTGCCAGCTCTCCCCGGGACAGGGTTAACTCTGGAAACACCATATATTTT	CASSPRDRVNSGNTIYF
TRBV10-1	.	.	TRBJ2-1	TGCGCCAGCAGCCCTGGGGGCTGGGAGCAGTTCTTC	CASSPGGWEQFF
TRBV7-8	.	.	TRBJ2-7	TGTGCCAGCAGCCCGGGGGATAGCTCCTACGAGCAGTACTTC	CASSPGDSSYEQYF
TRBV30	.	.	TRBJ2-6	TGTGCCTGGAGTGTAGCCTCGAGTGGGGCCAACGTCCTGACTTTC	CAWSVASSGANVLTF
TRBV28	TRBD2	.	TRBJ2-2	TGTGCCAGCAGATCGAGAATGGTGGTAACCGGACTAGCTATCCCGAACACCGGGGAGCTGTTTTTT	CASRSRMVVTGLAIPNTGELFF
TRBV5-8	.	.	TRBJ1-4	TGTGCCAGCAGCTTGGAGCCTTCCACTAATGAAAAACTGTTTTTT	CASSLEPSTNEKLFF
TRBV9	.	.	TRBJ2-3	TGTGCCAGCAGCGTAAATGGGGCGAGCACAGATACGCAGTATTTT	CASSVNGASTDTQYF
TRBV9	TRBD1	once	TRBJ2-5	TGTGCCAGCAGCGGCCTGACAGGGGCCCGGGAGACCCAGTACTTC	CASSGLTGARETQYF
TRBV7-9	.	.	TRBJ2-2	TGTGCCAGCAGCTTATCAGCGGATACTACCGGGGAGCTGTTTTTT	CASSLSADTTGELFF
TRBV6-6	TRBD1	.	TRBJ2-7	TGTGCCAGCAACCGGGACAGCAACTACTACGAGCAGTACTTC	CASNRDSNYYEQYF
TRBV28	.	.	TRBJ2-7	TGTGCCAGCAGCCTTCAGGGATTCGAACAGTACTTC	CASSLQGFEQYF
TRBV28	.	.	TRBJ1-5	TGTGCCAGCAGCCTAATCAGGCAGGGCAATCAGCCCCAGCATTTT	CASSLIRQGNQPQHF
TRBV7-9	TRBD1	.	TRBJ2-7	TGTGCCAGCAGCTTAGGGGGGACAGGACCCTACGAGCAGTACTTC	CASSLGGTGPYEQYF
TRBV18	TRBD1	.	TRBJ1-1	TGTGCCAGCTCACCGGGACAGGGTAAAGCTTTCTTT	CASSPGQGKAFF
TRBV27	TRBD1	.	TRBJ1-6	TGTGCCAGCAGCCCTAAATCTACAGGGGCTTGGCGTTCACCCCTCCACTTT	CASSPKSTGAWRSPLHF
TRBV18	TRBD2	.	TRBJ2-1	TGTGCCAGCTCATCAAAACAGACTAGCGGGGGACCCTCCTACAATGAGCAGTTCTTC	CASSSKQTSGGPSYNEQFF
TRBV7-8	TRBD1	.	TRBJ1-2	TGTGCCAGCAGCTTAGCTAGGGACAGACAAACTAACTATGGCTACACCTTC	CASSLARDRQTNYGYTF
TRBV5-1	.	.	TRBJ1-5	TGCGCCAGCAGCTCAGGGACACCAAACTATAGCAATCAGCCCCAGCATTTT	CASSSGTPNYSNQPQHF
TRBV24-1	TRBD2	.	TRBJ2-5	TGTGCCACCAGTGATCAGGGACTAGCGTTAGAGACCCAGTACTTC	CATSDQGLALETQYF
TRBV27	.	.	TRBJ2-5	TGTGCCAGCAGTCCCGACAGCCAAGAGACCCAGTACTTC	CASSPDSQETQYF
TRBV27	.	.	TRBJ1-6	TGTGCCAGCAGTTTATCGAGGGTCGCGAATTCACCCCTCCACTTT	CASSLSRVANSPLHF
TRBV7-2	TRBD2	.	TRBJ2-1	TGTGCCAGCAGTCAGCTAGCGGGGGGGTTCCTTAATGAGCAGTTCTTC	CASSQLAGGFLNEQFF
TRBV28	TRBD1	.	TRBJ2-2	TGTGCCAGCAGTCCGGGACAGGGGATCGGGGAGCTGTTTTTT	CASSPGQGIGELFF
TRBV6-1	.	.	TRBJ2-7	TGTGCCAGCAGTGATCTGTACGAGCAGTACTTC	CASSDLYEQYF
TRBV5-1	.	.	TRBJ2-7	TGCGCCAGCAGCGGCGACATCAATTCCTACGAGCAGTACTTC	CASSGDINSYEQYF
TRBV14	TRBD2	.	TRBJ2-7	TGTGCCAGCAGGAGGAGCGGGGCGCCCTCCTACGAGCAGTACTTC	CASRRSGAPSYEQYF
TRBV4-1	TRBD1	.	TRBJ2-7	TGCGCCAGCAGCCCGGGTGATGGACAGGCGCGATCCTCCGAGCAGTACTTC	CASSPGDGQARSSEQYF
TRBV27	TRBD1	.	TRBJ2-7	TGTGCCAGCAGTCCGGGACAGGCCACCTACGAGCAGTACTTC	CASSPGQATYEQYF
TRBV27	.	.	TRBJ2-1	TGTGCCAGCAGTTCCAAGCGGAACAATGAGCAGTTCTTC	CASSSKRNNEQFF
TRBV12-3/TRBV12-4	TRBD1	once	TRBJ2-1	TGTGCCAGCAGAGGTCAGGGGGCGATTGAGCAGTTCTTC	CASRGQGAIEQFF
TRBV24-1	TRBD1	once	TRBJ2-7	TGTGCCACCAGTGAGGGGACAGGGGGGAGATCCTACGAGCAGTACTTC	CATSEGTGGRSYEQYF
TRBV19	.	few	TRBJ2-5	TGTGCCAGTAGTAGTGTAGATCCTTGGTTAGAGACCCAGTACTTC	CASSSVDPWLETQYF
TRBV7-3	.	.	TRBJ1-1	TGTGCCAGCAGCTTAATGGGACAGAACACTGAAGCTTTCTTT	CASSLMGQNTEAFF
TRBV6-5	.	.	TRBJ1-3	TGTGCCAGCATTGGGGGGGCTGGAAACACCATATATTTT	CASIGGAGNTIYF
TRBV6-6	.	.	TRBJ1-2	TGTGCCAGCAGTTACACCCCTACAGAATCCTATGGCTACACCTTC	CASSYTPTESYGYTF
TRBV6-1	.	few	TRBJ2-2	TGTGCCAGCAGTGAGGGGTGGGAGACCGGGGAGCTGTTTTTT	CASSEGWETGELFF
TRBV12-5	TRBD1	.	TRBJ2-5	TGTGCTAGTGCCCCGGGACAGGGGGCTCAAGAGACCCAGTACTTC	CASAPGQGAQETQYF
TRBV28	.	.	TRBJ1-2	TGTGCCAGCAATCCAGACACTCGCTATGGCTACACCTTC	CASNPDTRYGYTF
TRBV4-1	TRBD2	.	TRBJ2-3	TGCGCCAGCAGCCTAGGGACTACCACAGATACGCAGTATTTT	CASSLGTTTDTQYF
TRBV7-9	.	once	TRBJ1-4	TGTGCCAGCAGCTCCCACAGGGAAACTAATGAAAAACTGTTTTTT	CASSSHRETNEKLFF
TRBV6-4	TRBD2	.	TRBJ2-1	TGTGCCAGCAGGAGAGCGGGAGGGCATACCGGTGAGCAGTTCTTC	CASRRAGGHTGEQFF
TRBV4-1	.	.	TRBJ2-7	TGCGCCAGCAGCCAAGATGCGCGAGGGATCTCCTACGAGCAGTACTTC	CASSQDARGISYEQYF